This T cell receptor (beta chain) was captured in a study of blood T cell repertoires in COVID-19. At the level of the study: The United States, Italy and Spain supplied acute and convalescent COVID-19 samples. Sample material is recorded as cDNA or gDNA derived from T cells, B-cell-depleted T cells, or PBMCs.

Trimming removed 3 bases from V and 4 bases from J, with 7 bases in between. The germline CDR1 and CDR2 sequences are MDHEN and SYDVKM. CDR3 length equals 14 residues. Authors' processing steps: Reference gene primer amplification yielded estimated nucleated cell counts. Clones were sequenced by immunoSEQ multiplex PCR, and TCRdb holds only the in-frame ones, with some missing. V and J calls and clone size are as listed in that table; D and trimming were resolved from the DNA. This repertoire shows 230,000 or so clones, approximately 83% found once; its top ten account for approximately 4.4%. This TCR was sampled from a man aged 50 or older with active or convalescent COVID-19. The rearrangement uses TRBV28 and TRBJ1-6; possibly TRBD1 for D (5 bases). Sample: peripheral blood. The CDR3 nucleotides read TGTGCCAGCAGTTTCGCAGGGTATAATTCACCCCTCCACTTT. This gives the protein CASSFAGYNSPLHF.